Shown below are 28 T cell receptor beta chains from a single sample sequenced in a study of a mutant IDH1 vaccine in newly diagnosed glioma. Assay: immunoSEQ multiplex PCR; the TCRdb copy retains only in-frame clones and omits some. The data show roughly 31,000 clones, with 65% to 85% seen just once and about 30% held by the top ten. Sample time point: week 47, end of study. The investigators gave 300 ug of mutant IDH1 20-mer peptide in each vaccine dose, together with topical imiquimod. For these TCRs, the target antigens are not known. Sample: PBMCs, taken from a glioma patient whose treatment included an IDH1 peptide vaccine. These receptor sequences come from a man younger than 45 with glioma.

V gene TRBV14 combines with J gene TRBJ2-1; 12 bases fit TRBD2. Trimming at V came to 0 bases and at J to 13 bases, leaving 10 bases not matched to a gene. Germline V lookup: CDR1 SGHDN, CDR2 FVKESK. The CDR3 contains 16 residues. The CDR3 DNA sequence: TGTGCCAGCAGCCAAGATCTACCTAGCGGGGGGGGACCCCAGTTCTTC. Translation gives CASSQDLPSGGGPQFF.

The table lists this clone with a count of one. V usage is TRBV18 and J usage is TRBJ1-5; D unclear. Per the germline V gene, CDR1 is KGHSH and CDR2 is LQKENI. V lost 6 bases and J 0 bases, leaving 15 bases between the germline ends. The CDR3 length is 16 residues. The CDR3 protein is CASSTFGQYSNQPQHF. DNA for the CDR3: TGTGCCAGCTCGACCTTTGGGCAGTATAGCAATCAGCCCCAGCATTTT.

This chain connects TRBV25-1 to TRBJ1-1; 7 bases are shared with TRBD1. Germline V gives CDR1 MGHDK, CDR2 SYGVNS. This CDR3 region has 14 residues. The ends lost 4 bases at V and 5 bases at J; junction bases unmatched: 7. The CDR3 reads CASSGTGVGTEAFF. The CDR3, as DNA: TGTGCCAGCAGTGGAACAGGGGTGGGTACTGAAGCTTTCTTT.

V is TRBV19 and J is TRBJ2-5; 10 nucleotides match TRBD1. The J segment lost 4 bases and the V segment lost 5 bases, leaving 16 bases of the junction unmatched. Germline V gene lookup returns CDR1 LNHDA and CDR2 SQIVND (reference sequence). This CDR3 contains 18 residues. The CDR3 reads CASSLVRGTGVSGETQYF. The CDR3, as DNA: TGTGCCAGTAGTCTGGTACGGGGGACAGGGGTATCGGGAGAGACCCAGTACTTC.

This chain joins TRBV2 and TRBJ1-1; TRBD1 agrees at 7 bases. The CDR3 covers 15 residues. Unmatched junction bases numbered 7, after V lost 6 bases and J lost 0 bases. Germline CDR1 is SNHLY and CDR2 is FYNNEI. The CDR3 DNA reads TGTGCCAGCAGAGTAGGACAGGCCCTGAACACTGAAGCTTTCTTT. Encoded protein: CASRVGQALNTEAFF.

The rearrangement uses TRBV2 and TRBJ1-1; TRBD1 aligns across 8 bases. CDR1 is SNHLY, CDR2 FYNNEI, per germline. V lost 7 bases to trimming and J lost 0 bases; unmatched junction nucleotides: 7. The CDR3 has 15 residues. The CDR3, as DNA: TGTGCCAGCACCTCGGACAGGGAGATGAACACTGAAGCTTTCTTT. Translation gives CASTSDREMNTEAFF.

The DNA of the CDR3 is TGTGCCAGCAGCTGGTGGCTAGCGGGTACCACCGGGGAGCTGTTTTTT. This encodes CASSWWLAGTTGELFF. The V gene is TRBV5-4, the J gene TRBJ2-2; TRBD2 matches 8 bases. Trimming took 3 bases from V and 4 from J; bases not matched to a gene: 8. Looked up from germline, CDR1 is SGHNT and CDR2 is YYREEE (reference sequence). The CDR3 spans 16 residues.

The chain carries TRBV7-2 and TRBJ1-6; 7 bases map to TRBD1. Germline-derived CDR1 and CDR2 are SGHTA and FQGNSA. The CDR3 runs 15 residues. The V and J ends lost 4 bases and 6 bases, in that order; junction bases with no gene match: 6. The CDR3 is CASSSTGERNSPLHF. The CDR3 bases are TGTGCCAGCAGCTCCACAGGGGAACGTAATTCACCCCTCCACTTT.

The rearrangement links TRBV7-9 to TRBJ1-1, with D hard to call. This CDR3 is 12 amino acids long. The V end was cut by 5 bases, the J end by 7 bases, with 11 bases between. CDR1 SEHNR and CDR2 FQNEAQ come from the germline V gene (reference sequence). CDR3 nucleotide sequence: TGTGCCAGCAGCCTGCCGATTGGTGAAGCTTTCTTT. Its translation: CASSLPIGEAFF.

The rearrangement joins TRBV10-3 to TRBJ2-7; 10 nucleotides agree with TRBD1. CDR3 size: 14 residues. V shed 8 bases and J 3 bases; nucleotides not matched to a gene: 7. Germline V gene lookup returns CDR1 ENHRY and CDR2 SYGVKD. The CDR3 DNA reads TGTGCCATCGGGCCGGGACAGGGGAACTACGAGCAGTACTTC. It codes for CAIGPGQGNYEQYF.

This rearrangement joins TRBV28 to TRBJ2-7, with TRBD1 identical over 10 bases. Germline V gives CDR1 MDHEN, CDR2 SYDVKM. The V gene end was trimmed by 4 bases and the J gene end by 2 bases; junction bases not matched to a gene: 11. The CDR3 has 17 residues. CDR3: CASSSTFRQGAAYEQYF. DNA for the CDR3: TGTGCCAGCAGTTCCACCTTTCGACAGGGGGCAGCCTACGAGCAGTACTTC.

J is TRBJ1-6 and V is TRBV5-1; no firm D call. The germline V gene encodes CDR1 SGHRS and CDR2 YFSETQ. CDR3 size: 16 residues. Deletions cut 0 bases from V and 9 bases from J, with 16 bases between. The CDR3: CASSLDPTLSLSPLHF. The CDR3 DNA sequence: TGCGCCAGCAGCTTGGACCCGACGCTTAGTCTTTCACCCCTCCACTTT.

The chain joins TRBV4-1 to TRBJ1-4; 7 positions match TRBD1. The CDR3 sequence is 14 residues long. Trimming removed 8 bases from V and 7 bases from J; junction bases left unmatched: 10. Germline assignment: CDR1 MGHRA and CDR2 YSYEKL. CDR3 amino acids: CASRVPGGGEKLFF. The CDR3 region has the DNA TGCGCCAGCCGAGTGCCAGGGGGGGGTGAAAAACTGTTTTTT.

The chain employs TRBV29-1 and TRBJ2-3, with D possibly being TRBD1 (5 bases). The CDR3 extends over 14 amino acids. Trimming cost V 5 bases and J 2 bases, with 14 bases left between them. Looked up from germline, CDR1 is SQVTM and CDR2 is ANQGSEA. The CDR3 reads CSVRGLSFTDTQYF. In DNA, the CDR3 is TGCAGCGTTAGGGGCCTGTCATTCACAGATACGCAGTATTTT.

The J gene is TRBJ1-2, the V gene TRBV10-3; D call uncertain. CDR1 is ENHRY and CDR2 is SYGVKD in the germline V gene. V was trimmed by 4 bases and J by 6 bases, leaving 9 bases between them. This CDR3 comprises 12 residues. This CDR3 reads CAISVGIDGYTF. The CDR3 bases are TGTGCCATCAGTGTGGGGATCGATGGCTACACCTTC.

The chain couples TRBV7-8 to TRBJ2-2; unclear D gene. This CDR3 has 15 amino acids. Germline V gives CDR1 SGHVS, CDR2 FQNEAQ. The V end lost 1 base, the J end lost 3 bases, and 9 bases lay between the germline ends. The CDR3, as DNA: TGTGCCAGCAGCTTAGTACTGGAATACACCGGGGAGCTGTTTTTT. Its translation: CASSLVLEYTGELFF.

This chain links TRBV4-1 with TRBJ1-2; tentative D call: TRBD1 (5 bases). The germline V and J ends were trimmed by 3 bases and 2 bases, with 13 bases remaining between them. The CDR3 has 15 residues. From germline, CDR1 is MGHRA and CDR2 YSYEKL. The CDR3 DNA is TGCGCCAGCAGCCACAGGGACTCGGCGAACTATGGCTACACCTTC. Its protein product is CASSHRDSANYGYTF.

CDR3 in amino acids: CAWSVRRPTSGPYEQYF. The CDR3 region has the DNA TGTGCCTGGAGTGTACGACGCCCAACTAGCGGTCCCTACGAGCAGTACTTC. This chain links TRBV30 with TRBJ2-7; 8 bases align to TRBD2. This CDR3 is 17 amino acids long. Germline V CDR1 and CDR2: GTSNPN, SVGIG (reference sequence). Trimming at V came to 0 bases and at J to 2 bases, leaving 12 bases not matched to a gene.

The rearrangement uses TRBV7-2 and TRBJ2-3; the D gene is possibly TRBD2 (7 bases). V was trimmed by 6 bases and J by 5 bases, leaving 21 bases between them. CDR3 length: 16 amino acids. Germline V gives CDR1 SGHTA, CDR2 FQGNSA. In DNA, the CDR3 is TGTGCCAGCAGGGGATCTCGGGGGGCTATTGAAGATACGCAGTATTTT. Amino acid sequence: CASRGSRGAIEDTQYF. The full variable domain, completed using reference TRBV7-2 and TRBJ2-3, is GAGVSQSPSNKVTEKGKDVELRCDPISGHTALYWYRQSLGQGLEFLIYFQGNSAPDKSGLPSDRFSAERTGGSVSTLTIQRTQQEDSAVYLCASRGSRGAIEDTQYFGPGTRLTVL.

The chain employs TRBV5-1 and TRBJ2-7; D is perhaps TRBD2 (6 bases). There are 15 residues in the CDR3. Trimming left V 4 bases short and J 2 bases short, with 16 bases between. Germline values: CDR1 SGHRS, CDR2 YFSETQ. As DNA, the CDR3 is TGCGCCAGCAGCCGTACGGGGGAGCCTACCTACGAGCAGTACTTC. Its protein is CASSRTGEPTYEQYF.

The chain links TRBV19 to TRBJ2-5; 7 positions agree with TRBD1. Unmatched junction bases numbered 3, after V lost 6 bases and J lost 5 bases. The CDR3 sequence is 12 residues long. Germline values: CDR1 LNHDA, CDR2 SQIVND (reference sequence). This CDR3 reads CASSQTGETQYF. In DNA, the CDR3 is TGTGCCAGTAGCCAGACAGGGGAGACCCAGTACTTC.

V is TRBV6-6 and J is TRBJ1-4; 8 bases are a match to TRBD1. The germline gives CDR1 MNHNY, CDR2 SVGAGI (reference sequence). V gave up 4 bases and J gave up 8 bases; unmatched junction bases: 6. CDR3 length: 14 amino acids. The CDR3 DNA follows: TGTGCCAGCAGTTCAGCAGGGGGCGACGAAAAACTGTTTTTT. Translating it yields CASSSAGGDEKLFF.

This chain joins TRBV6-4 and TRBJ2-1; 8 bases map to TRBD2. J was trimmed by 8 bases and V by 5 bases; bases with no gene match: 8. The CDR3 loop spans 14 amino acids. From germline, CDR1 is MRHNA and CDR2 SNTAGT. CDR3 bases: TGTGCCAGCAGTATCGGGAGGGCCGGGGATGAGCAGTTCTTC. It translates to CASSIGRAGDEQFF.

This chain joins TRBV5-6 and TRBJ2-7; D tentatively fits TRBD1 or TRBD2 (6 bases each). V lost 1 base and J 4 bases, leaving 15 bases between the germline ends. This CDR3 is built from 15 residues. Germline V gives CDR1 SGHDT, CDR2 YYEEEE. The CDR3 coding sequence is TGTGCCAGCAGCTTGTCGTACGGGGGCAGTTACGAGCAGTACTTC. It yields the protein CASSLSYGGSYEQYF.

The J gene is TRBJ1-6, the V gene TRBV7-8; TRBD1 might be the D (6 bases). Looked up from germline, CDR1 is SGHVS and CDR2 is FQNEAQ. V lost 11 bases and J lost 0, with 23 bases in between. This CDR3 has 18 residues. The CDR3 here is CAVQEQGLISSYNSPLHF. In nucleotides, the CDR3 is TGTGCCGTACAAGAACAGGGTTTGATAAGCTCCTATAATTCACCCCTCCACTTT. Using reference TRBV7-8 and TRBJ1-6 for the parts outside the CDR3, the full variable domain is GAGVSQSPRYKVAKRGQDVALRCDPISGHVSLFWYQQALGQGPEFLTYFQNEAQLDKSGLPSDRFFAERPEGSVSTLKIQRTQQEDSAVYLCAVQEQGLISSYNSPLHFGNGTRLTVT.

The J gene is TRBJ2-2, the V gene TRBV4-3, with TRBD2 as a possible D gene (6 bases). CDR3 length equals 16 residues. The V gene's germline CDR1 is LGHNA and CDR2 YSLEER. The ends were cut back, 0 bases at V and 1 base at J, with 9 bases in the middle. The CDR3 DNA reads as TGCGCCAGCAGCCAAGAGACGGGGGAGAACACCGGGGAGCTGTTTTTT. Its translation: CASSQETGENTGELFF.

This clone has just a few counts. The rearrangement uses TRBV19 and TRBJ1-5; D ambiguous. CDR3 size: 15 residues. Trimming removed 6 bases from V and 4 bases from J, with 16 bases in between. Per the germline V gene, CDR1 is LNHDA and CDR2 is SQIVND (reference sequence). The CDR3 spells CASRIQAGDNQPQHF. CDR3 in DNA: TGTGCCAGTAGGATCCAGGCCGGGGATAATCAGCCCCAGCATTTT.

The J gene is TRBJ2-1, the V gene TRBV7-9, with 13 positions matching TRBD2. CDR3 length: 16 amino acids. CDR1 SEHNR and CDR2 FQNEAQ come from the germline V gene (reference sequence). J gave up 8 bases and V 5 bases, and 9 bases lay outside the gene matches. Here the CDR3 DNA reads TGTGCCAGCAGCCTAGGACTAGCGGGAGAAGTTGATGAGCAGTTCTTC. Protein: CASSLGLAGEVDEQFF.